The text below deals with one T cell receptor beta chain. Its specific antigen is unknown. Base qualities are not provided; no much larger clone lies one nucleotide away. TCR beta CDR3 regions were sequenced from DNA using the immunoSEQ Assay. In the source study's methods: To compute T cell density, TCR beta template counts were normalized to usable DNA, which was estimated by amplifying housekeeping genes. The preseqR package was used to estimate richness by extrapolating to 400,000 templates for PBMC samples and to 120,000 templates for tissue samples. Clonality was defined as one minus Pielou's evenness. Tissue-enriched TCRs were identified by differential abundance testing using productive amino-acid clonotypes, minimum total count 5 and alpha 0.1. Repertoire overlap between compartments was quantified with the Jaccard Index and Morisita Overlap Index. GLIPH grouped TCR beta CDR3s together with public tetramer-defined viral CDR3s, and a viral motif had to include at least three viral sequences and show V-gene enrichment. TCRdb holds this immuneACCESS table with in-frame rearrangements only. Some clones are missing; in checked studies, unresolved V genes explain under half, and the rest has no known cause. From that table come the V and J calls and clone size; the DNA was used to work out D and trimming. The table for this sample lists about 59,000 clones; more than 85% of them were counted only once. Approximately 20% of the sample belongs to the ten largest clones.

The data stem from a study of T cells in localized non-small cell lung cancer (dated by TCRdb to about 2020). For context, the study as a whole: T cell repertoires of about 240 early-stage NSCLC patients were analyzed, with tumors being compared against uninvolved tumor-adjacent lungs. The cohort consisted of approximately 220 treatment-naive NSCLC patients whose localized lung tumors had been resected. Of the NSCLC patients, 129 were male and approximately 99 were female, and the mean age was approximately 64 years. Study-wide conclusions, independent of this receptor: Higher blood T cell density associated with longer overall survival, while higher adjacent-lung clonality associated with shorter survival. Uninvolved tumor-adjacent lung showed the highest T cell clonality, higher than tumor, which suggests more focused antigenic responses in the uninvolved tumor-adjacent lung. Because multi-region tumor sequencing was not done, intratumor heterogeneity could not be ruled out. A median of roughly 60 of the top 100 tumor clones were detected in paired uninvolved adjacent lung, and 25 to 35 of these tumor clones were also found among the top 100 clones of the paired uninvolved adjacent lung. Because of the exploratory design, TCR variables were selected using unadjusted p-values without false-discovery rate correction.

At diagnosis, tumor, uninvolved tumor-adjacent lung and peripheral blood were collected and then preserved as a mix of FFPE and fresh-frozen material. For TCR repertoire profiling, blood samples were analyzed in the form of peripheral blood mononuclear cells. The germline V and J ends show losses of 3 bases and 2 bases respectively, and no gene match explains 5 bases of the junction. The CDR3 goes from the cysteine to the phenylalanine over 16 residues. Only CDR3 DNA remains: 48 bases, in frame from the first base. CDR1 and CDR2, looked up from the germline V gene, are WSHSY and SAAADI. This sequence originates from a man aged 35-69 years with stage I lung adenocarcinoma. The V and J genes are TRBV10-2 and TRBJ1-3, and 9 junction bases match TRBD1. The starting material was peripheral blood, obtained before any cancer treatment. CDR3 protein: CASSDQTGGPGNTIYF. The nucleotides are TGCGCCAGCAGTGATCAAACAGGGGGCCCTGGAAACACCATATATTTT.